Sequencing of this T cell receptor (beta chain) was carried out in a study of blood T cell repertoires in COVID-19. Study-level background: T cells, B-cell-depleted T cells, or PBMCs supplied cDNA or gDNA.

The protocol was immunoSEQ multiplex PCR, while the TCRdb copy is restricted to in-frame clones and leaves out a portion. The data show approximately 280,000 clones, around nine tenths seen once. Germline V gene data show CDR1 as SGHDN and CDR2 as FVKESK. Trimming took off 8 bases at V and 4 bases at J, with 21 bases between the two ends. The CDR3 has 15 residues. Participants' own reports of clinical history determined their cohort assignment. Recovered participants had two consecutive negative NP/OP PCR tests, healthcare professional clearance, or symptom resolution. This clone was found a few times.

The source of this sequence is a woman aged 40 to 50 who had recovered from COVID-19. Sequencing used PBMCs or T cells enriched from blood (not recorded which). The chain combines TRBV14 with TRBJ2-7, with a weak D call TRBD2 (6 bases). CDR3 in amino acids: CASHIWRDLRYEQYF. In nucleotides, the CDR3 is TGTGCCAGCCACATATGGCGGGATCTTAGGTACGAGCAGTACTTC. The variable domain in full, completed from reference TRBV14 and TRBJ2-7, reads EAGVTQFPSHSVIEKGQTVTLRCDPISGHDNLYWYRRVMGKEIKFLLHFVKESKQDESGMPNNRFLAERTGGTYSTLKVQPAELEDSGVYFCASHIWRDLRYEQYFGPGTRLTVT.